This TCR beta chain was observed in a study of regulatory T cells in long-lasting Graves disease. Across the study: Persistence in Graves' disease denoted antithyroid drug use beyond 5 years alongside positive TSH receptor antibodies.

Library construction for TCR beta used iRepertoire HTBI primers and Arm-PCR of CDR3 regions. TCRdb re-analysed the multiplex PCR reads in MiXCR, keeping a single row per CDR3 protein. The repertoire has under 450,000 distinct CDR3 sequences, about a quarter of them found once; the top ten carry over 25%. Time point noted: persistent/refractory GD, antithyroid drugs over 5 years with positive TRAb. RNA extracted from PBMCs served as the sequencing template. This clonotype was picked up a small number of times. It may be a read error: a sequence one base away is much more abundant. CDR1 is MDHEN, CDR2 SYDVKM, per germline. CDR3 length: 12 amino acids.

Sequenced material: peripheral blood mononuclear cells (PBMCs), taken when the disease was refractory, from a patient treated with antithyroid drugs. The clonotype was recovered from a female donor with Graves disease. V usage is TRBV28 and J usage is TRBJ1-5, with D uncertain. The end of the DNA fits TRBJ2-3 better, so the J call may be wrong. The CDR3: CASSPRNQPQYF. CDR3 sequence (DNA): TGTGCCAGCAGTCCCAGAAATCAGCCCCAGTATTTT.